This TCR beta chain was sequenced during a study of blood T cell repertoires in COVID-19. As originally analysed: Amplified reference gene primers provided the basis for estimating nucleated cell counts. Clones were sequenced by immunoSEQ multiplex PCR, and TCRdb holds only the in-frame ones, with some missing. From that table come the V and J calls and clone size; the DNA was used to work out D and trimming. In the table there are 45,000 to 50,000 clones, approximately 85% of which are singletons. The germline V gene has CDR1 SEHNR and CDR2 FQNEAQ (reference sequence). Deletions cut 5 bases from V and 3 bases from J, with 8 bases between. The CDR3 contains 13 residues.

The TCR originated in a woman of 80 years or more with COVID-19, enrolled during active disease. The specimen sequenced was peripheral blood. The V call is TRBV7-9, the J call TRBJ2-1, with a weak D call TRBD1 (6 bases). Here the CDR3 DNA reads TGTGCCAGCAGCCCGGGACACTACAATGAGCAGTTCTTC. It encodes CASSPGHYNEQFF.